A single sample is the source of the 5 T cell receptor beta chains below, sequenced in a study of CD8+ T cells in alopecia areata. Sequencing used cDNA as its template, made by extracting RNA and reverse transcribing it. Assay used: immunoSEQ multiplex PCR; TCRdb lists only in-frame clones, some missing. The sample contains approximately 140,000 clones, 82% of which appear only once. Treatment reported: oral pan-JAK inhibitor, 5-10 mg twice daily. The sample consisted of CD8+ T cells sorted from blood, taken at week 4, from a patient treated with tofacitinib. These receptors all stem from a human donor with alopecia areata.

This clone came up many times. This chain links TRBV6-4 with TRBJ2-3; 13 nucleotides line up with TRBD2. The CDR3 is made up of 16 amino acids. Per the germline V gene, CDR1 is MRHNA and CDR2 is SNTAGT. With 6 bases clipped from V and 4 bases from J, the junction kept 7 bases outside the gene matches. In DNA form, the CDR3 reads TGTGCCAGCAGCCTGACTAGCGGGGGGCCCGCAGATACGCAGTATTTT. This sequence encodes CASSLTSGGPADTQYF.

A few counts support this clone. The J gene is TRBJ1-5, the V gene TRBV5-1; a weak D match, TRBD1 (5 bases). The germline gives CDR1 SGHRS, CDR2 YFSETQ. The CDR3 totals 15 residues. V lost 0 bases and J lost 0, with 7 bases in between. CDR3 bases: TGCGCCAGCAGCTTGGAAGGGGATAGCAATCAGCCCCAGCATTTT. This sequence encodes CASSLEGDSNQPQHF.

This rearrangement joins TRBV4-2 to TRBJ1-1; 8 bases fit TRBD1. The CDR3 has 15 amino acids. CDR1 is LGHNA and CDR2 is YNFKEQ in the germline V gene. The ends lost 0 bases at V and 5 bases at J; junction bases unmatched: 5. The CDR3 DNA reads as TGTGCCAGCAGCCAAGAGGGACAGGTCCTAACTGAAGCTTTCTTT. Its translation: CASSQEGQVLTEAFF.

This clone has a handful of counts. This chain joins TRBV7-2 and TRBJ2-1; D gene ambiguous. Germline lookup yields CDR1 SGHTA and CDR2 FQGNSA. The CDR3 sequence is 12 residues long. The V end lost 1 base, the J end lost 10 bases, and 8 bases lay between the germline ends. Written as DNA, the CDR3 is TGTGCCAGCAGCTTAGGACTCCGGGAGCAGTTCTTC. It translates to CASSLGLREQFF.

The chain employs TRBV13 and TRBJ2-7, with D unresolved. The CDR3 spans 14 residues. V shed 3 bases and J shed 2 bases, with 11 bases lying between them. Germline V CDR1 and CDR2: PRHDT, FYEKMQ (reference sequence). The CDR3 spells CASSLKDGTYEQYF. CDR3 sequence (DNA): TGTGCCAGCAGCTTGAAGGACGGTACCTACGAGCAGTACTTC.